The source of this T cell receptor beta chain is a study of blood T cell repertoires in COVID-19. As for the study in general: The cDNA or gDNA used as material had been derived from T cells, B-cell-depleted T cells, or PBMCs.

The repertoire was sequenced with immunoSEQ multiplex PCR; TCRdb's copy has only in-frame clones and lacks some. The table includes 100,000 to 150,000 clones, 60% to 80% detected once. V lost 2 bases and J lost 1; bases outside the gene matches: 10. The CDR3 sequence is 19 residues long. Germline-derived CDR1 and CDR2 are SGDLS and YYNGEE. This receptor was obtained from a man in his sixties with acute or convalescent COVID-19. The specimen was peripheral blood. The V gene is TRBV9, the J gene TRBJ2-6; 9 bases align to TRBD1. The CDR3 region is CASSVSTGTGYSGANVLTF. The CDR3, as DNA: TGTGCCAGCAGCGTGTCAACCGGGACAGGGTATTCTGGGGCCAACGTCCTGACTTTC. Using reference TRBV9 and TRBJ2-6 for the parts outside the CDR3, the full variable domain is DSGVTQTPKHLITATGQRVTLRCSPRSGDLSVYWYQQSLDQGLQFLIQYYNGEERAKGNILERFSAQQFPDLHSELNLSSLELGDSALYFCASSVSTGTGYSGANVLTFGAGSRLTVL.